The subject of this entry is one TCR beta chain. V trimming: 5 bases; J trimming: 1 base; junction bases outside the gene matches: 15. The germline CDR1 and CDR2 sequences are SEHNR and FQNEAQ (reference sequence). This CDR3 comprises 18 residues. These data come from a study of CD8 T cells in Susac syndrome. Random hexamers were used to reverse transcribe roughly 0.5 to 1 ug of RNA. TCRdb fed the immunoSEQ multiplex PCR reads into MiXCR, producing one record per CDR3 protein. The table has 250,000 to 300,000 distinct CDR3 sequences, about 88% seen once. The sequenced sample consisted of CD8+ T cells from PBMCs. This sequence joins TRBV7-9 and TRBJ2-3, with 7 bases matching TRBD2. This clonotype originated in a human donor with multiple sclerosis. CDR3 protein: CASSPPWPGTTGTDTQYF. CDR3 bases: TGTGCCAGCAGCCCACCCTGGCCTGGGACTACTGGCACAGATACGCAGTATTTT.